The rows below give T cell receptor beta chains drawn from one sample of a study of beta chain features in type 1 diabetes. Libraries were prepared by immunoSEQ multiplex PCR; TCRdb keeps only in-frame clonotypes and omits some of them. The sample holds 280,000 or so clones, approximately 16% seen once. Sequenced input: naive CD4+ T cells from blood. Source of these receptors: a man aged 18 to 29 with type 1 diabetes. Each CDR3 is given with its conserved first and last residue. Fields, in order: J gene, CDR3 length, clone size, D gene, V gene, CDR3 DNA, CDR3 protein. A D gene is named only where the DNA matches it firmly. Clone size is shown for a subset of rows, as once, few, many or a class of expanded clone.

TRBJ2-1 14 few TRBD2 TRBV5-4 TGTGCCAGCAGCCTAGCGGGAGAGGGGGATGAGCAGTTCTTC CASSLAGEGDEQFF
TRBJ1-6 14 - TRBD1 TRBV30 TGTGCCTGCCAAACGGGACAGGGGCGTTCACCCCTCCACTTT CACQTGQGRSPLHF
TRBJ2-2 15 few TRBD2 TRBV9 TGTGCCAGCAGCGTAACTAGCGGGAACACCGGGGAGCTGTTTTTT CASSVTSGNTGELFF
TRBJ1-2 11 - - TRBV2 TGTGCCCGAAAGGAAGGGGCTGGCTACACCTTC CARKEGAGYTF
TRBJ2-5 16 few - TRBV5-1 TGCGCCAGCAGCCCCCCCGTGAGCGCACAATTGGAGACCCAGTACTTC CASSPPVSAQLETQYF
TRBJ2-1 16 - - TRBV5-1 TGCGCCAGCAGCTTTGGTAAGGGAGTAATCTACAATGAGCAGTTCTTC CASSFGKGVIYNEQFF
TRBJ1-2 14 - - TRBV5-1 TGCGCCAGCAGCACGGGATTTAAGGGCGGTGGCTACACCTTC CASSTGFKGGGYTF
TRBJ2-2 13 few - TRBV6-5 TGTGCCAGCAGATGGAGGTGGGCCGGGGAGCTGTTTTTT CASRWRWAGELFF
TRBJ1-2 14 few TRBD1 TRBV6-6 TGTGCCAGCAGCGGGCGGACAGGGGGGTATGGCTACACCTTC CASSGRTGGYGYTF
TRBJ2-2 15 few - TRBV11-2 TGTGCCAGCAGCTTAGAGCGGGTAAACACCGGGGAGCTGTTTTTT CASSLERVNTGELFF
TRBJ1-1 13 - - TRBV6-5 TGTGCCAGCACTGCGATCCTGAACGCTGAAGCTTTCTTT CASTAILNAEAFF
TRBJ2-3 13 - - TRBV7-2 TGTGCCAGCAGCCGACTGAACACAGATACGCAGTATTTT CASSRLNTDTQYF
TRBJ1-2 13 - - TRBV28 TGTGCCAGCAGCCGGACAGCTAACTATGGCTACACCTTC CASSRTANYGYTF
TRBJ1-2 13 few - TRBV14 TGTGCCAGCAGCCAAGACGAGGGTTGGGGCTACACCTTC CASSQDEGWGYTF
TRBJ2-2 19 - - TRBV2 TGTGCCAGCAGCGATCCTGAAGGGGTTGCGTTCGCGAACACCGGGGAGCTGTTTTTT CASSDPEGVAFANTGELFF
TRBJ1-2 13 - - TRBV29-1 TGCAGCGTCGCCGGGTTGTTGAAACAAGGCTACACCTTC CSVAGLLKQGYTF
TRBJ1-4 14 few TRBD1 TRBV11-2 TGTGCCAGCAGTTCAGGGGGAGCGCCCGGAAAACTGTTTTTT CASSSGGAPGKLFF
TRBJ2-1 13 - - TRBV6-5 TGTGCCAGCAGTTACCCACTGAGCAATGAGCAGTTCTTC CASSYPLSNEQFF
TRBJ2-1 19 - TRBD2 TRBV9 TGTGCCAGCAGCCCCCCCTTGGGACTAGCGGGAAGTTGGTACAATGAGCAGTTCTTC CASSPPLGLAGSWYNEQFF
TRBJ2-5 16 - TRBD1 TRBV19 TGTGCCAGTAGTACCCCATTCGACAGGGCCCAAGAGACCCAGTACTTC CASSTPFDRAQETQYF
TRBJ2-1 14 few TRBD2 TRBV5-6 TGTGCCAGCAGCTCGGGACTAGCGGCGCAGGAGCAGTTCTTC CASSSGLAAQEQFF
TRBJ2-7 19 few TRBD2 TRBV2 TGTGCCAGCACCTCGGGACCGGGACTAGCGGGGGGCCGATCCTACGAGCAGTACTTC CASTSGPGLAGGRSYEQYF
TRBJ2-5 13 few - TRBV18 TGTGCCAGCTCACCAGGGAGGCAAGAGACCCAGTACTTC CASSPGRQETQYF
TRBJ2-2 15 - TRBD1 TRBV7-9 TGTGCCAGCAGTCATCTCGGGACAGGGGACGGGGAGCTGTTTTTT CASSHLGTGDGELFF
TRBJ1-2 15 few - TRBV28 TGTGCCAGCAGTTTAACGGGACAAAAATGGATCGGCTACACCTTC CASSLTGQKWIGYTF
TRBJ1-1 14 - - TRBV18 TGTGCCAGCTCACCAGGTCCTGTGGACAGCGAAGCTTTCTTT CASSPGPVDSEAFF
TRBJ2-5 15 - TRBD1 TRBV28 TGTGCCAGCAGCCTGATGGGACAGACACAAGAGACCCAGTACTTC CASSLMGQTQETQYF
TRBJ1-2 17 few TRBD1 TRBV7-9 TGTGCCAGCAGCCCTATAAGACAGGGATCCCTTAACTATGGCTACACCTTC CASSPIRQGSLNYGYTF
TRBJ2-7 11 - - TRBV28 TGTGCCAGCAGGGTTGGGGGGGAGCAGTACTTC CASRVGGEQYF
TRBJ1-2 12 - - TRBV7-9 TGTGCCAGCAGCCCTCAGGGGAGGGAGGGCACCTTC CASSPQGREGTF
TRBJ2-1 15 few TRBD2 TRBV28 TGTGCCAGCAGCGAACTAGCGGCGAACTACAATGAGCAGTTCTTC CASSELAANYNEQFF
TRBJ2-5 13 - - TRBV5-1 TGCGCCAGCAGCTTGACGGGAGAAGAGACCCAGTACTTC CASSLTGEETQYF
TRBJ1-5 15 few TRBD1 TRBV30 TGTGCCTGGAGTAAGGGACAGCTCTCAGATCAGCCCCAGCATTTT CAWSKGQLSDQPQHF
TRBJ1-2 15 - TRBD1 TRBV27 TGTGCCAGCAGTCAAATCCCGGGGACAGGGGATGGCTACACCTTC CASSQIPGTGDGYTF
TRBJ2-1 15 - TRBD1 TRBV2 TGTGCCAGCAGGGCCCGGGACAGGGCCCACAATGAGCAGTTCTTC CASRARDRAHNEQFF
TRBJ2-7 15 - - TRBV7-9 TGTGCCAGCAGCTTAGGAAGCGGCCACGCCGGGCGGCAGTACTTC CASSLGSGHAGRQYF
TRBJ1-1 13 few TRBD1 TRBV6-1 TGTGCCAGCAGGTGGACAGGGAACACTGAAGCTTTCTTT CASRWTGNTEAFF
TRBJ2-4 15 - TRBD1 TRBV7-2 TGTGCCAGCAGTAGGACCGGGACAGACCAAAACATTCAGTACTTC CASSRTGTDQNIQYF
TRBJ2-3 16 - - TRBV4-3 TGCGCCAGCAGCCAAGGAGTTCAGGCAGGCACAGATACGCAGTATTTT CASSQGVQAGTDTQYF
TRBJ1-2 15 few TRBD1 TRBV18 TGTGCCAGCTCAACTTACACAGGGGATACAAGTGGCTACACCTTC CASSTYTGDTSGYTF
TRBJ2-4 15 few TRBD2 TRBV27 TGTGCCAGCAGCGACACGGCACGGGGAGGGCACATTCAGTACTTC CASSDTARGGHIQYF
TRBJ2-5 15 - - TRBV28 TGTGCCAGCAGTTCACCGTACACGGGTTTTAAGACCCAGTACTTC CASSSPYTGFKTQYF
TRBJ1-2 13 - - TRBV6-5 TGTGCCAGCAGTCGGATTACAGCTTATGGCTACACCTTC CASSRITAYGYTF
TRBJ2-5 13 few - TRBV7-2 TGTGCCAGCAGCCTATACCAGGCCGGAACCCAGTACTTC CASSLYQAGTQYF
TRBJ1-5 17 - - TRBV4-3 TGCGCCAGCAGCCAAGGTATCGGGGCGGGGGCTAATCAGCCCCAGCATTTT CASSQGIGAGANQPQHF
TRBJ2-5 14 once TRBD1 TRBV19 TGTGCCAGTAGCAGGGGGAATTCCCAAGAGACCCAGTACTTC CASSRGNSQETQYF
TRBJ2-2 15 few - TRBV28 TGTGCCAGCATCCTTAGGGACAACCACACCGGGGAGCTGTTTTTT CASILRDNHTGELFF
TRBJ1-5 16 - - TRBV19 TGTGCCAGTAGTATTCGAGGGACTGATAGCAATCAGCCCCAGCATTTT CASSIRGTDSNQPQHF
TRBJ2-7 15 few - TRBV19 TGTGCCAGTAGTATTGGGGGCGTAGGCTCCTACGAGCAGTACTTC CASSIGGVGSYEQYF
TRBJ1-3 15 - TRBD1 TRBV28 TGTGCCAGCGTTTTGGCACAGGGGGCTGGAAACACCATATATTTT CASVLAQGAGNTIYF
TRBJ1-2 13 - TRBD1 TRBV28 TGTGCCAGCAGTTTAGCGACAGGGGAAGGCTACACCTTC CASSLATGEGYTF